The T cell receptor (beta chain) described here comes from a study of T cells in Graves' hyperthyroidism and ophthalmopathy. CDR3 size: 15 residues. Germline CDR1 reads SGDLS; CDR2 reads YYNGEE. Trimming shortened V by 0 bases and J by 3 bases, and 12 bases separated the two germline ends. Study-wide results and limits: Most thyroid-expanded clonotypes above 0.001 were also found in blood. Ophthalmopathy stood apart from stable hyperthyroidism in a 13 V-J model.

PBMCs stemmed from around 10 ml fresh peripheral blood. Worth noting for this clonotype: Its specificity is unknown.

Amplification of TCR beta CDR3 regions used RNA as the template. First-round RT-PCR targeting the TCR CDR3 was performed with the HTBI primer set. TCRdb independently ran MiXCR on the multiplex PCR reads; one entry per CDR3 protein. The sample holds a few hundred thousand distinct CDR3 sequences, under 25% seen once. Sequencing was performed on blood. This TCR derives from a young man with Graves' hyperthyroidism. V gene TRBV9 combines with J gene TRBJ1-1, with D uncertain. CDR3 protein: CASSVGNAMDTEAFF. The DNA for the CDR3 is TGTGCCAGCAGCGTAGGCAACGCCATGGACACTGAAGCTTTCTTT.